The clone carrying this TCR beta chain has just one count. Its antigen is unidentified. This entry belongs to a study of cytomegalovirus exposure and HLA in healthy donors. The PCR employed 60 Vbeta primers together with 13 Jbeta primers. Libraries were prepared by immunoSEQ multiplex PCR; TCRdb keeps only in-frame clonotypes and omits some of them. The sample consists of about 150,000 clones, 87% of them appearing once. Trimming removed 0 bases from V and 3 bases from J, with 15 bases in between. The CDR3 consists of 16 residues. Germline V lookup: CDR1 MGHRA, CDR2 YSYEKL. Study-wide results and caveats: A few chains linked to CMV were shown in vitro to be specific for CMV antigens. CMV serostatus stood as the only immune exposure information on hand. In a later analysis, TCR beta V- and J-gene trimming was associated with a missense DCLRE1C variant.

What was sequenced was PBMCs. The chain links TRBV4-1 to TRBJ2-7; a possible D gene is TRBD2 (7 bases). This clonotype originated in a woman younger than 45 in good health and CMV-seronegative. CDR3 protein: CASSQDQAGASYEQYF. In nucleotides, the CDR3 is TGCGCCAGCAGCCAAGACCAGGCGGGGGCCAGCTACGAGCAGTACTTC.